This T cell receptor beta chain stems from a study of blood T cells in healthy people across ages. Overall study findings and caveats: The unsorted PBMCs prevented any conclusive comparison of naive versus antigen-experienced cells. Across the age range, TCR beta diversity per million T cells fell in a roughly linear way.

Roughly 9.8 milliliters of peripheral blood were drawn from each donor. A second PCR of about 7 to 12 cycles used a sample-barcoded 5' primer and a J-beta primer mix. TCRdb reprocessed the 5' RACE reads via MiXCR and lists one record per CDR3 protein. The sample consists of around 1.5 million distinct CDR3 sequences, approximately 38% of them appearing once. This clonotype was found a few times. Its antigen is unidentified. The CDR3 extends over 14 amino acids. Losses at the gene ends were 6 bases for V and 4 bases for J; bases not matched to a gene: 4. Germline assignment: CDR1 DFQATT and CDR2 SNEGSKA (reference sequence).

The source of this sequence is a woman under 30 in good health. Sequenced sample: blood. This chain uses TRBV20-1 with TRBJ2-1, with 12 bases aligning to TRBD1. The CDR3, as DNA: TGCAGTGCCATGGGACAGGGGGCATACAATGAGCAGTTCTTC. It yields the protein CSAMGQGAYNEQFF.